The clone carrying this T cell receptor beta chain was seen only a few times. The antigen is undetermined. The data stem from a study of human T cells and chemical hapten exposure. Study findings and constraints: Expanded TCR sets contained significantly more large CDR3 similarity clusters than controls.

Stated time point: patch test 1, 2 weeks after DPC sensitization. Treatment noted: therapeutic diphenylcyclopropenone sensitization with weekly scalp DPC. Blood was drawn before each patch test was applied. MiXCR was run by TCRdb on the RACE reads, yielding one entry per CDR3 protein. The sample contains 300,000 to 350,000 distinct CDR3 sequences, about 7% of which appear only once. The CDR3 runs 16 residues. The V end lost 6 bases, the J end lost 0 bases, and 15 bases lay between the germline ends. This TCR derives from a woman between 18 and 29 years old with alopecia areata. Some clones in this sample may be carry-over from other donors' samples. The source was whole blood, collected in connection with sensitization to the hapten diphenylcyclopropenone (DPC). V usage is TRBV12-3 or TRBV12-4 and J usage is TRBJ1-5, with no clear D. The CDR3 reads CASRAGGVYSNQPQHF. Here the CDR3 DNA reads TGTGCCAGCAGGGCGGGCGGAGTCTATAGCAATCAGCCCCAGCATTTT.